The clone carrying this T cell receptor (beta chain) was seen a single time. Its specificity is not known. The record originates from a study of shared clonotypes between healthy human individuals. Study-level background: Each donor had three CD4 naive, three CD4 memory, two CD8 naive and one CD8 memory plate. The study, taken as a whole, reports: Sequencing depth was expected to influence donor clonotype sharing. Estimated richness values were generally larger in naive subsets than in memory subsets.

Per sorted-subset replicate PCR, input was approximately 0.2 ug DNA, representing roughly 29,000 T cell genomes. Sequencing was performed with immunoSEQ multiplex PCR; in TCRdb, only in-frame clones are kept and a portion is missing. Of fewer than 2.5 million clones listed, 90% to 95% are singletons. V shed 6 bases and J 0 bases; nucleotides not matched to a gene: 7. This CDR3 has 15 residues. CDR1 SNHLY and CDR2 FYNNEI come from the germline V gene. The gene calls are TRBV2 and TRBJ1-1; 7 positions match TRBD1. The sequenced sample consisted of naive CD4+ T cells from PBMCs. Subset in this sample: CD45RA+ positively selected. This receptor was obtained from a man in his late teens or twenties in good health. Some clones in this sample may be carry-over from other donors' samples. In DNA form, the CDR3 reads TGTGCCAGCAGGCAACCGACAGGGATGAACACTGAAGCTTTCTTT. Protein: CASRQPTGMNTEAFF.